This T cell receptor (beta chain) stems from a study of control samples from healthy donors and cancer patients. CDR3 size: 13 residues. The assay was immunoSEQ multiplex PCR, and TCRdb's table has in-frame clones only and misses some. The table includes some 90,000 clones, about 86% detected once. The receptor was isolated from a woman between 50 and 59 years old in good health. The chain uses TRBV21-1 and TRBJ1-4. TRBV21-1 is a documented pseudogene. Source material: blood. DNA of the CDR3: TGTGCCAGCAGCAAAACTTGGTATGAAAAACTGTTTTTT. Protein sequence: CASSKTWYEKLFF.